The following is a TCR beta chain sequence with its context. Antigen: not known. The data derive from a study of cytomegalovirus exposure and HLA in healthy donors. Study in general: In terms of ancestry, the Caucasian-associated cluster contained about 81% of the approximately 400 genotyped donors. Broader study findings: It is likely that the observed cluster of highly shared sequence variants was a sequencing artifact. The dataset shows that most TCR sequences were rare, while some public TCRs occurred in many donors. In most subjects, TCR beta sequences reportedly gave accurate predictions of HLA-A and HLA-B alleles.

CDR1 and CDR2 from the germline V gene are SGHTA and FQGNSA. V lost 3 bases and J lost 11, with 13 bases in between. The CDR3 loop spans 12 amino acids. The primer mix had 60 Vbeta and 13 Jbeta primers. Assay: immunoSEQ multiplex PCR; the TCRdb copy retains only in-frame clones and omits some. Of just under 95,000 clones listed, around 74% were seen once; the top ten hold around 7.5%. Material for sequencing was PBMCs. The clonotype originates from a man in his forties or fifties in good health and CMV-seropositive. The V call is TRBV7-2, the J call TRBJ1-1; D gene ambiguous. The CDR3 DNA is TGTGCCAGCAGCTTCAACAGATTGAATGCTTTCTTT. Residues: CASSFNRLNAFF.